One sample yielded the 16 T cell receptor beta chains listed below, sequenced in a study of blood T cell repertoires in COVID-19. TCRdb's copy holds only in-frame clones and misses some; the assay was immunoSEQ multiplex PCR. The table records about 190,000 clones, approximately 91% of them present only once. The sample was peripheral blood. The receptors originated from a man aged 40-49 years with acute or convalescent COVID-19.

This chain links TRBV7-2 with TRBJ1-4; 7 nucleotides agree with TRBD1. CDR1 and CDR2 from the germline V gene are SGHTA and FQGNSA. The CDR3 has 15 amino acids. Trimming cost V 6 bases and J 6 bases; bases outside gene matches: 10. CDR3 region: CASRGGPSRDEKLFF. The DNA of the CDR3 is TGTGCCAGCAGAGGGGGCCCCTCAAGGGATGAAAAACTGTTTTTT.

This sequence joins TRBV13 and TRBJ2-6; 8 bases align to TRBD1. Trimming at V came to 5 bases and at J to 1 base, leaving 4 bases not matched to a gene. This CDR3 has 16 residues. In germline, CDR1 is PRHDT, CDR2 FYEKMQ (reference sequence). DNA of the CDR3: TGTGCCAGCAGCCTGAACAGGGGGTCTGGGGCCAACGTCCTGACTTTC. Its translation is CASSLNRGSGANVLTF.

The genes are TRBV4-1 and TRBJ2-7; 13 nucleotides agree with TRBD2. From germline, CDR1 is MGHRA and CDR2 YSYEKL. V gave up 4 bases and J gave up 0 bases; unmatched junction bases: 3. The CDR3 has 16 residues. Here the CDR3 reads CASSPGLAGSSYEQYF. For the CDR3, the DNA is TGCGCCAGCAGCCCGGGACTAGCGGGGAGCTCCTACGAGCAGTACTTC.

The V call is TRBV28, the J call TRBJ2-5; 10 nucleotides agree with TRBD2. The germline CDR1 and CDR2 sequences are MDHEN and SYDVKM. Losses at the gene ends were 3 bases for V and 0 bases for J; bases not matched to a gene: 4. The CDR3 has 16 residues. The CDR3 DNA is TGTGCCAGCAGTTTCGGGAGCGGGGGGGACCAAGAGACCCAGTACTTC. This translates into CASSFGSGGDQETQYF.

J is TRBJ1-3 and V is TRBV19; the D is unclear. The CDR3 runs 15 residues. Trimming left V 1 base short and J 0 bases short, with 7 bases between. The V gene's germline CDR1 is LNHDA and CDR2 SQIVND (reference sequence). In DNA form, the CDR3 reads TGTGCCAGTAGTATAGGGCGGATCTCTGGAAACACCATATATTTT. It encodes CASSIGRISGNTIYF.

The chain is built from TRBV2 and TRBJ2-3; TRBD2 matches 7 bases. V was pared by 4 bases and J by 9 bases, with 13 bases of the junction left unmatched. The CDR3 has 15 residues. The germline CDR1 and CDR2 sequences are SNHLY and FYNNEI. For the CDR3, the DNA is TGTGCCAGCAGTGCGGGGTCAAGCGGGGAGCGGACGCAGTATTTT. Translated: CASSAGSSGERTQYF.

The rearrangement uses TRBV7-3 and TRBJ2-7, with 8 bases identical to TRBD1. The germline V gene encodes CDR1 SGHTA and CDR2 FQGTGA. The CDR3 is made up of 13 amino acids. The trim removed 5 bases at V and 7 bases at J, leaving 7 bases unmatched. CDR3 nucleotide sequence: TGTGCCAGCAGCCCCGGACAGGGCCAAGAGCAGTACTTC. It codes for CASSPGQGQEQYF.

This clone is a singleton in its sample. V usage is TRBV28 and J usage is TRBJ1-1; D may be TRBD1 (5 bases). This CDR3 comprises 13 residues. The V and J ends lost 8 bases and 5 bases respectively, with 15 bases between them. Per the germline V gene, CDR1 is MDHEN and CDR2 is SYDVKM. Written as DNA, the CDR3 is TGTGCCAGCGGGGGGTCCGCGGGGACTGAAGCTTTCTTT. This gives the protein CASGGSAGTEAFF.

The rearrangement joins TRBV6-5 to TRBJ2-7; TRBD2 might be the D (6 bases). This CDR3 is 14 amino acids long. V dropped 7 bases and J dropped 2 bases, with 15 bases sitting between them. Germline V gene data show CDR1 as MNHEY and CDR2 as SVGAGI. This CDR3 reads CASTRDFSAYEQYF. DNA for the CDR3: TGTGCCAGCACCCGGGACTTTTCCGCCTACGAGCAGTACTTC.

The chain uses TRBV27 and TRBJ2-6; the D is unclear. Germline CDR1 reads MNHEY; CDR2 reads SMNVEV (reference sequence). Trimming shortened V by 0 bases and J by 0 bases, and 3 bases separated the two germline ends. This CDR3 is 15 amino acids long. The CDR3 sequence: CASSLSVSGANVLTF. CDR3 DNA: TGTGCCAGCAGTTTATCCGTCTCTGGGGCCAACGTCCTGACTTTC.

V and J are TRBV27 and TRBJ1-1; D gene unclear. This CDR3 contains 13 residues. Germline values: CDR1 MNHEY, CDR2 SMNVEV (reference sequence). Trimming took off 5 bases at V and 1 base at J, with 8 bases between the two ends. The chain's CDR3 is CASSPFRNTEAFF. Written as DNA, the CDR3 is TGTGCCAGCAGTCCCTTCCGGAACACTGAAGCTTTCTTT.

The chain carries TRBV2 and TRBJ2-7, with 11 positions matching TRBD1. This CDR3 has 15 amino acids. Trimming at V came to 7 bases and at J to 2 bases, leaving 7 bases not matched to a gene. Per germline, CDR1 SNHLY and CDR2 FYNNEI. CDR3 DNA: TGTGCCAGCACCGGGACAGGGGGAAAAACCTACGAGCAGTACTTC. It is translated as CASTGTGGKTYEQYF.

The chain employs TRBV6-5 and TRBJ1-2, with 7 bases lining up with TRBD1. J lost 0 bases, V lost 9 bases, and 4 bases had no gene match. The CDR3 totals 13 residues. Germline loops: CDR1 MNHEY, CDR2 SVGAGI. CDR3 in DNA: TGTGCCAGAAGGGACAGTACTAACTATGGCTACACCTTC. Translated: CARRDSTNYGYTF.

The chain carries TRBV11-1 and TRBJ2-7; D might be TRBD1 (5 bases). The germline gives CDR1 SGHAT, CDR2 FQDESV (reference sequence). V lost 4 bases and J lost 0, with 10 bases in between. The CDR3 loop spans 14 amino acids. The CDR3 reads CASSYRQSSYEQYF. The CDR3 coding sequence is TGTGCCAGCAGCTATCGACAGTCCTCCTACGAGCAGTACTTC.

V and J are TRBV6-2 or TRBV6-3 and TRBJ2-7; 9 positions agree with TRBD1. Germline trimming cut 6 bases from V and 4 bases from J; bases unmatched to any gene: 10. CDR1 and CDR2 from the germline V gene are MNHEY and SVGEGT. There are 15 residues in the CDR3. CDR3 sequence: CASSPTGTGIYEQYF. The DNA for the CDR3 is TGTGCCAGCAGCCCAACCGGGACAGGGATATACGAGCAGTACTTC.

This clone was counted a single time. The CDR3 nucleotides are TGTGCCAGCCCTAGCGGGGGCACAGATACGCAGTATTTT. Protein: CASPSGGTDTQYF. The rearrangement uses TRBV2 and TRBJ2-3; 9 positions agree with TRBD2. V trimming: 8 bases; J trimming: 1 base; junction bases outside the gene matches: 1. This CDR3 is 13 amino acids long. CDR1 and CDR2 (germline): SNHLY, FYNNEI. The variable domain in full, with the rest retrieved from reference TRBV2 and TRBJ2-3, is EPEVTQTPSHQVTQMGQEVILRCVPISNHLYFYWYRQILGQKVEFLVSFYNNEISEKSEIFDDQFSVERPDGSNFTLKIRSTKLEDSAMYFCASPSGGTDTQYFGPGTRLTVL.